One and the same sample provided the 11 T cell receptor beta chains below, sequenced in a study of cytomegalovirus exposure and HLA in healthy donors. Amplification used 60 Vbeta primers and 13 Jbeta primers. The assay was immunoSEQ multiplex PCR, and TCRdb's table has in-frame clones only and misses some. Its table lists approximately 75,000 clones. The sequencing input was PBMCs. These receptors were collected from a boy aged 5-17 years in good health and CMV-seronegative.

CDR3 DNA sequence: TGTGCCAGCAGCGTAGCGGGACTAGTTAGCACAGATACGCAGTATTTT. Protein: CASSVAGLVSTDTQYF. The J gene is TRBJ2-3, the V gene TRBV9; 8 nucleotides align to TRBD2. This CDR3 is built from 16 residues. The germline gives CDR1 SGDLS, CDR2 YYNGEE. With 0 bases clipped from V and 0 bases from J, the junction kept 3 bases outside the gene matches.

The CDR3 here is CAISEMGRGLDEQYF. The CDR3 region has the DNA TGTGCCATCAGTGAGATGGGCAGGGGCCTTGACGAGCAGTACTTC. The chain links TRBV10-3 to TRBJ2-7; weak D call: TRBD1 (6 bases). Germline values: CDR1 ENHRY, CDR2 SYGVKD. The CDR3 length is 15 residues. Trimming stripped 2 bases from V and 5 bases from J, with 16 bases between.

The chain uses TRBV30 and TRBJ1-5; D call uncertain. Germline CDR1 reads GTSNPN; CDR2 reads SVGIG (reference sequence). The CDR3 has 14 residues. V gave up 0 bases and J gave up 10 bases, with 16 bases separating them. The CDR3 is CAWSVRLPPLPQHF. The CDR3 DNA follows: TGTGCCTGGAGTGTAAGACTGCCTCCATTACCCCAGCATTTT.

This chain joins TRBV6-1 and TRBJ1-2; the D is unclear. Germline values: CDR1 MNHNS, CDR2 SASEGT. Trimming took 1 base from V and 8 from J, leaving 14 bases between them. This CDR3 comprises 14 residues. The CDR3 is CASSEGSEAGGYTF. CDR3 DNA sequence: TGTGCCAGCAGTGAAGGTTCCGAGGCGGGGGGCTACACCTTC.

The chain couples TRBV2 to TRBJ1-2, with 11 bases matching TRBD1. The germline V gene encodes CDR1 SNHLY and CDR2 FYNNEI. V lost 3 bases and J lost 8; bases outside the gene matches: 5. The CDR3 spans 14 residues. The CDR3, as DNA: TGTGCCAGCAGTGACGGACAGGGGGCTCAGGGCTACACCTTC. Translating it yields CASSDGQGAQGYTF.

This sequence joins TRBV4-3 and TRBJ1-3; D is undetermined. V was clipped by 3 bases and J by 1 base, with 13 bases between them. Germline values: CDR1 LGHNA, CDR2 YSLEER. This CDR3 region has 16 residues. This CDR3 reads CASSQRLAGSGNTIYF. The CDR3 DNA reads as TGCGCCAGCAGCCAGCGTCTGGCGGGTTCTGGAAACACCATATATTTT.

In DNA, the CDR3 is TGTGCCAGTAGTATACAGGGGACCGTCGGGGAGCTGTTTTTT. It specifies CASSIQGTVGELFF. The chain combines TRBV19 with TRBJ2-2, with D maybe TRBD1 (6 bases). The V gene's germline CDR1 is LNHDA and CDR2 SQIVND (reference sequence). V was pared by 2 bases and J by 7 bases, with 11 bases between. CDR3 size: 14 residues.

The chain's CDR3 is CAWSVGGTGVTEAFF. In DNA form, the CDR3 reads TGTGCCTGGAGTGTAGGAGGGACAGGGGTCACTGAAGCTTTCTTT. The gene calls are TRBV30 and TRBJ1-1; TRBD1 agrees at 10 bases. Germline values: CDR1 GTSNPN, CDR2 SVGIG (reference sequence). This CDR3 is 15 amino acids long. V was pared by 0 bases and J by 4 bases, with 5 bases of the junction left unmatched.

The V call is TRBV10-3, the J call TRBJ1-1; D might be TRBD1 (6 bases). The germline gives CDR1 ENHRY, CDR2 SYGVKD. Trimming left V 5 bases short and J 1 base short, with 11 bases between. The CDR3 runs 14 residues. CDR3 nucleotides: TGTGCCATCAGTACCGACAGGAAGAACACTGAAGCTTTCTTT. Protein sequence: CAISTDRKNTEAFF.

The chain uses TRBV7-9 and TRBJ2-5, with D perhaps TRBD2 (5 bases). The V gene lost 2 bases and the J gene lost 4 bases, with 11 bases spanning the gap. Germline CDR1 is SEHNR and CDR2 is FQNEAQ (reference sequence). This CDR3 region has 14 residues. The chain's CDR3 is CASSLRGGRETQYF. The DNA for the CDR3 is TGTGCCAGCAGCTTACGGGGTGGGCGAGAGACCCAGTACTTC.

This chain connects TRBV6-5 to TRBJ2-4, with a tentative D call TRBD1 (5 bases). The germline gives CDR1 MNHEY, CDR2 SVGAGI. CDR3 length: 14 amino acids. V was pared by 4 bases and J by 7 bases, with 14 bases between. CDR3 sequence: CASSSGRADNIQYF. Written as DNA, the CDR3 is TGTGCCAGCAGTTCGGGCAGGGCGGATAACATTCAGTACTTC.